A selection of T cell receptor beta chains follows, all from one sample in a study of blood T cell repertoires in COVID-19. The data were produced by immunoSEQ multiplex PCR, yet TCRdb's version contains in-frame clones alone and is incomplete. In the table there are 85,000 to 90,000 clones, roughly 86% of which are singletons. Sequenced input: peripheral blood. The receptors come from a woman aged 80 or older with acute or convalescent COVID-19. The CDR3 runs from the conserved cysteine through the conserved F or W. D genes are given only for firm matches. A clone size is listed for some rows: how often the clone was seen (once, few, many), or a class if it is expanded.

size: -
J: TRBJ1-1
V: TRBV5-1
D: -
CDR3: CASSADSPREAFF
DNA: TGCGCCAGCAGCGCGGACAGTCCAAGAGAAGCTTTCTTT

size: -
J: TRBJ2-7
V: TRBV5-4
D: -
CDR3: CASSLDPGMGEQYF
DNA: TGTGCCAGCAGCTTGGATCCAGGGATGGGCGAGCAGTACTTC

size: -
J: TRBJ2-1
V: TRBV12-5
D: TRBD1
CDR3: CASGSRQGRINEQFF
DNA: TGTGCTAGTGGTTCACGACAGGGTAGGATAAATGAGCAGTTCTTC

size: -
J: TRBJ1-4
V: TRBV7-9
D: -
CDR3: CASSSGATNEKLFF
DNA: TGTGCCAGCAGCTCGGGTGCAACTAATGAAAAACTGTTTTTT

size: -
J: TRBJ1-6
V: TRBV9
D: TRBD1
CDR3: CASSGGQGLSSSGPLHF
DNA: TGTGCCAGCAGCGGCGGACAGGGGCTATCGTCCTCTGGACCCCTCCACTTT

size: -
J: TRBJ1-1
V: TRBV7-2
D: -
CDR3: CASSPTRVNTEAFF
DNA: TGTGCCAGCAGCCCAACCAGGGTGAACACTGAAGCTTTCTTT

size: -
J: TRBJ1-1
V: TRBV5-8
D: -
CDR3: CASTQAWNTEAFF
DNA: TGTGCCAGCACCCAAGCATGGAACACTGAAGCTTTCTTT

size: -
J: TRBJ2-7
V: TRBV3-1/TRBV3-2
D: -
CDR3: CASSQIGYEQYF
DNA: TGTGCCAGCAGCCAGATCGGGTACGAGCAGTACTTC

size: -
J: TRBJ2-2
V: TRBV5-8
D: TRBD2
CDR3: CASSSTSGRHTGELFF
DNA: TGTGCCAGCAGCTCGACTAGCGGGCGGCACACCGGGGAGCTGTTTTTT

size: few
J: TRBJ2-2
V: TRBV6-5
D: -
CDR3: CASKRLARSGELFF
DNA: TGTGCCAGCAAGAGGCTAGCGAGGTCCGGGGAGCTGTTTTTT

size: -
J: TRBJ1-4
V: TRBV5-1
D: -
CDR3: CASSIQGTNEKLFF
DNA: TGCGCCAGCAGCATCCAGGGGACTAATGAAAAACTGTTTTTT

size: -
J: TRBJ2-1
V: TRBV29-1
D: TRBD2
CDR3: CSGSGRASSEQFF
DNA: TGCAGCGGGAGCGGGAGGGCCTCGAGTGAGCAGTTCTTC

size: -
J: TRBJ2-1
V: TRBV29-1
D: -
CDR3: CSVDSTYNEQFF
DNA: TGCAGCGTAGACAGTACCTACAATGAGCAGTTCTTC

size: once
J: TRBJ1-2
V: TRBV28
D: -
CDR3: CASSLTALYGYTF
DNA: TGTGCCAGCAGTTTAACTGCTCTCTATGGCTACACCTTC

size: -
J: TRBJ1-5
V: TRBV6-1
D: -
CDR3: CASSDIGGSNQPQHF
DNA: TGTGCCAGCAGTGATATCGGGGGTAGCAATCAGCCCCAGCATTTT

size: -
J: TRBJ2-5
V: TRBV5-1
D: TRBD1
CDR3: CASSFLDRGKTQYF
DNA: TGCGCCAGCAGCTTCTTAGACAGGGGGAAGACCCAGTACTTC

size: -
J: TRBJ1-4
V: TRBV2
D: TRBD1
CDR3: CASSGQGAEKLFF
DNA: TGTGCCAGCAGTGGACAGGGGGCAGAAAAACTGTTTTTT

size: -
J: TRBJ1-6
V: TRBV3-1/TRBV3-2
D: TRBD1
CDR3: CASSERTHRGYSPLHF
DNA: TGTGCCAGCAGCGAAAGAACTCACAGGGGGTATTCACCCCTCCACTTT

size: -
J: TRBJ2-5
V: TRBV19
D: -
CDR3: CASSIPSRGGETQYF
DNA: TGTGCCAGTAGTATCCCAAGTCGGGGTGGAGAGACCCAGTACTTC

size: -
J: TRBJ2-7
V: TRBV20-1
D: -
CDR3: CSARAGYEQYF
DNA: TGCAGTGCGCGGGCGGGCTACGAGCAGTACTTC

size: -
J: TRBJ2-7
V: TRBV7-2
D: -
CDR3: CASSTQSPTYEQYF
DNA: TGTGCCAGCAGCACCCAGTCACCCACCTACGAGCAGTACTTC

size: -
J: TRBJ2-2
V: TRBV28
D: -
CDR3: CASTPQNTGELFF
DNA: TGTGCCAGCACCCCACAAAACACCGGGGAGCTGTTTTTT

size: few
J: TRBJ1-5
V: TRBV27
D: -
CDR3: CARSGVGQPQHF
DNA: TGTGCCAGGTCCGGGGTCGGACAGCCCCAGCATTTT

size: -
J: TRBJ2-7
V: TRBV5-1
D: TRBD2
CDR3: CASSSGTPMRYEQYF
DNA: TGCGCCAGCAGCAGCGGGACCCCAATGAGGTACGAGCAGTACTTC

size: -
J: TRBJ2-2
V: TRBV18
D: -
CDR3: CASSRVRQGNTGELFF
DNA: TGTGCCAGCTCACGAGTCCGGCAGGGGAACACCGGGGAGCTGTTTTTT

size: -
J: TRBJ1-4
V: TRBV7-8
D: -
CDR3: CASSLRGRAVIEKLFF
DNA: TGTGCCAGCAGCTTAAGGGGCAGGGCGGTGATTGAAAAACTGTTTTTT

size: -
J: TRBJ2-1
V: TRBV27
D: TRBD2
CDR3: CASSLEASGSYEQFF
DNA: TGTGCCAGCAGTTTAGAGGCTAGCGGGAGTTATGAGCAGTTCTTC

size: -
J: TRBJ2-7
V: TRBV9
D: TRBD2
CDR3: CASSPGLDLYEQYF
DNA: TGTGCCAGCAGCCCCGGACTAGACCTCTACGAGCAGTACTTC

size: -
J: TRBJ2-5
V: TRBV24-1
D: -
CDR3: CAPLGGGETQYF
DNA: TGTGCCCCGCTCGGGGGTGGGGAGACCCAGTACTTC

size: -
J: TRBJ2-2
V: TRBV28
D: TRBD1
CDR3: CASNPLGTGRTGELFF
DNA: TGTGCCAGCAACCCTTTAGGGACAGGGCGGACCGGGGAGCTGTTTTTT

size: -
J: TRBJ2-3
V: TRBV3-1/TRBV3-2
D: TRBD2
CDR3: CASSSAGGRTDTQYF
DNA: TGTGCCAGCAGTTCAGCGGGGGGACGCACAGATACGCAGTATTTT

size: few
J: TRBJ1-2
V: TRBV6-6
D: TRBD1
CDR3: CASHPPDRGHGYTF
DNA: TGTGCCAGCCACCCTCCCGACAGGGGTCATGGCTACACCTTC

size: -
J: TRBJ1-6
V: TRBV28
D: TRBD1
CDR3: CASSSQGARSPLHF
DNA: TGTGCCAGCAGTTCTCAGGGGGCTCGTTCACCCCTCCACTTT

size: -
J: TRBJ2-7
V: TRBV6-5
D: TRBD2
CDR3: CASSPGLAAYEQYF
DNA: TGTGCCAGCAGTCCGGGACTAGCGGCCTACGAGCAGTACTTC

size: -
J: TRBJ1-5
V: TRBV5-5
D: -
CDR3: CASSLTGTMNQPQHF
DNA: TGTGCCAGCAGTCTAACCGGGACAATGAATCAGCCCCAGCATTTT

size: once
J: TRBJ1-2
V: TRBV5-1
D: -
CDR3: CASSLGPGEHGYTF
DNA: TGCGCCAGCAGCTTGGGGCCAGGGGAACATGGCTACACCTTC

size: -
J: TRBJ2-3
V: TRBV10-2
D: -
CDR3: CASSEVLAIDTQYF
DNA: TGCGCCAGCAGTGAGGTGCTAGCGATAGATACGCAGTATTTT

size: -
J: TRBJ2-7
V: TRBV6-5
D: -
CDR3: CASSLSSYEQYF
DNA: TGTGCCAGCAGTCTAAGCTCCTACGAGCAGTACTTC

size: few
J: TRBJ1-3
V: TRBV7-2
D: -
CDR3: CASSLDRAGNTIYF
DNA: TGTGCCAGCAGCTTAGACAGAGCTGGAAACACCATATATTTT